The 7 T cell receptor beta chains below come from one sample, sequenced in a study of PD-1 blockade in classical Hodgkin lymphoma. Each and every patient relapsed after autologous stem cell transplantation, and patients got differing brentuximab vedotin exposure. The data were produced by immunoSEQ multiplex PCR, yet TCRdb's version contains in-frame clones alone and is incomplete. The data show under 20,000 clones, about four fifths seen once. The sample was peripheral blood mononuclear cells (PBMCs), taken at baseline. These TCRs come from a human donor with classical Hodgkin lymphoma.

This chain uses TRBV4-3 with TRBJ1-6, with D possibly matching TRBD1 (5 bases). Germline values: CDR1 LGHNA, CDR2 YSLEER. The CDR3 sequence is 17 residues long. Deletions cut 0 bases from V and 0 bases from J, with 9 bases between. The CDR3 spells CASSQDGGNSYNSPLHF. The CDR3 nucleotides read TGCGCCAGCAGCCAAGACGGGGGTAACTCCTATAATTCACCCCTCCACTTT.

The V call is TRBV28, the J call TRBJ2-5; possibly TRBD1 for D (6 bases). The ends were cut back, 1 base at V and 4 bases at J, with 10 bases in the middle. The germline V gene encodes CDR1 MDHEN and CDR2 SYDVKM. The CDR3 is made up of 14 amino acids. CDR3 DNA sequence: TGTGCCAGCAGTTTATTAGGGGGTCTAGAGACCCAGTACTTC. Its translation is CASSLLGGLETQYF.

This chain uses TRBV27 with TRBJ2-5, with D perhaps matching TRBD1 (6 bases). This CDR3 is 13 amino acids long. The germline gives CDR1 MNHEY, CDR2 SMNVEV (reference sequence). Trimming pared 2 bases from V and 7 bases from J, leaving 11 bases between. The CDR3 region has the DNA TGTGCCAGCAGTTTAGTCCTAGGGGGGACCCAGTACTTC. Amino acids: CASSLVLGGTQYF.

V is TRBV28 and J is TRBJ2-7; a weak D match, TRBD1 (6 bases). The CDR3 runs to 15 residues. Germline V gene sequence: CDR1 MDHEN, CDR2 SYDVKM. Between the trimmed V and J ends, which lost 6 bases and 2 bases, there was a span of 17 bases. In DNA form, the CDR3 reads TGTGCCAGCAGAGCCAGACCCGGGACACCCTACGAGCAGTACTTC. This encodes CASRARPGTPYEQYF.

V usage is TRBV7-9 and J usage is TRBJ2-7; D is perhaps TRBD1 or TRBD2 (5 bases each). Germline V CDR1 and CDR2: SEHNR, FQNEAQ (reference sequence). The ends were cut back, 5 bases at V and 0 bases at J, with 14 bases in the middle. This CDR3 is 15 amino acids long. As DNA, the CDR3 is TGTGCCAGCAGCCCTTCCGGGGCAGACTCCTACGAGCAGTACTTC. This encodes CASSPSGADSYEQYF.

In its sample, this clone was seen once. J is TRBJ2-3 and V is TRBV18; D gene unclear. Deletions cut 0 bases from V and 2 bases from J, with 12 bases between. CDR3 length: 16 residues. CDR1 and CDR2 from the germline V gene are KGHSH and LQKENI. The CDR3 spells CASSPPGRTNTDTQYF. CDR3 DNA sequence: TGTGCCAGCTCACCACCGGGTAGAACCAACACAGATACGCAGTATTTT.

The chain uses TRBV6-1 and TRBJ1-1; TRBD1 agrees at 7 bases. The CDR3 covers 13 residues. J lost 0 bases, V lost 11 bases, and 6 bases had no gene match. Germline CDR1 and CDR2: MNHNS and SASEGT. The CDR3 is CAGRQGLNTEAFF. DNA of the CDR3: TGTGCCGGTCGACAGGGACTGAACACTGAAGCTTTCTTT.